Listed here is a single T cell receptor beta chain. The assay was immunoSEQ multiplex PCR, and TCRdb's table has in-frame clones only and misses some. Among 150,000 to 170,000 clones listed, roughly 80% were seen once. These data belong to a study of blood T cell repertoires in COVID-19. In the study overall: The United States, Italy and Spain supplied acute and convalescent COVID-19 samples.

The CDR3 spans 13 residues. Germline assignment: CDR1 MNHEY and CDR2 SVGAGI. Trimming left V 7 bases short and J 6 bases short, with 13 bases between. The origin of this receptor is a woman in her sixties or seventies with COVID-19, enrolled during active disease. This rearrangement joins TRBV6-5 to TRBJ1-3; D may be TRBD1 (5 bases). Sequencing was done on a sample of peripheral blood. The CDR3, as DNA: TGTGCCAGCAAAGCAGGGAACCCAAACACCATATATTTT. Protein: CASKAGNPNTIYF.